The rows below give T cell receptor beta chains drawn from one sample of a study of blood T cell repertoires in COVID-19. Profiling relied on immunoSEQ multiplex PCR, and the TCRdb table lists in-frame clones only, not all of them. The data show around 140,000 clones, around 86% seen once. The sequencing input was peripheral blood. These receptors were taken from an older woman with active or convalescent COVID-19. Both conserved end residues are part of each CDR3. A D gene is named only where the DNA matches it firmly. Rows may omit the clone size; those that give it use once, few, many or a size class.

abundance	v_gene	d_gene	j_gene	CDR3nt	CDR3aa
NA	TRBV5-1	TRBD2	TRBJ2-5	TGCGCCAGCAGCTGGGGACTAGCGGGACGTGAGGGGGAGACCCAGTACTTC	CASSWGLAGREGETQYF
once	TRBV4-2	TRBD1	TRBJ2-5	TGTGCCAGCAGCCAAGAGGGGGGACAGGGGGAAGAGACCCAGTACTTC	CASSQEGGQGEETQYF
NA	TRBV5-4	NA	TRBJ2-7	TGTGCCGCACAAGGGGCGGACTCCTACGAGCAGTACTTC	CAAQGADSYEQYF
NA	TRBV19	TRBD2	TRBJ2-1	TGTGCCAGTAGCCGGACGGGACTAGGTGGGTTCAATGAGCAGTTCTTC	CASSRTGLGGFNEQFF
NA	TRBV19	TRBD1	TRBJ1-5	TGTGCCACCCTTGACAGGGGCAATCAGCCCCAGCATTTT	CATLDRGNQPQHF
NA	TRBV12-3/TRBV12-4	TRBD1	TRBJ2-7	TGTGCCAGCAGTCGACAGGGCCTCGGCGAGCAGTACTTC	CASSRQGLGEQYF
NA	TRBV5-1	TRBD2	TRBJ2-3	TGCGCCAGCAGCTTGGAGGTAGCGGGGGCCCCGGGGGATACGCAGTATTTT	CASSLEVAGAPGDTQYF
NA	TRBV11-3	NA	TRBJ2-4	TGTGCCAGCAGCTTAGGGGGACTAAACATTCAGTACTTC	CASSLGGLNIQYF
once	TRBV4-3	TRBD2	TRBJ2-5	TGCGCCAGCAGCCACGGACTAGCCGAAGAGACCCAGTACTTC	CASSHGLAEETQYF
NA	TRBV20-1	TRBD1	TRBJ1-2	TGCAGTGCTGGTGGGACAGGGGGCTCTTCCCACTATGGCTACACCTTC	CSAGGTGGSSHYGYTF
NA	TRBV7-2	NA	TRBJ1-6	TGCGCCAGCAGCCCCGGGACTTTCGGCAAGTCACCCCTCCACTTT	CASSPGTFGKSPLHF